Listed here is a single T cell receptor (beta chain). This clonotype was detected only a few times. The specificity of this receptor is unknown. Base qualities are not recorded, but no much larger clone differs from it by a single base. Read against the paper, the sample's treatment or condition label means: in vitro stimulation with specific CMV peptide epitopes to enrich CMV-specific T cells. The source of the sample is a study of T cell repertoires in cytomegalovirus infection (dated by TCRdb to 2018 to 2020). Study-wide context: Alongside well-studied HLA-B-restricted epitopes, the peptide stimulations were aimed at recently identified HLA-C-restricted CMV epitopes, whose presentation resists viral immunomodulation. Because public TCR beta signatures pointed to carriage of CMV infection together with the matching HLA type, the HLA type of each donor mattered for the analysis.

In the germline V gene, CDR1 corresponds to SGHDT and CDR2 to YYEEEE. The CDR3 contains 15 residues, cysteine and phenylalanine counted. Just CDR3 DNA is preserved here, 45 bases in frame from base 1. After removal of 4 bases from V and 9 bases from J, the junction retains 14 bases not matched to a gene. Broad study findings and their caveats: The ex vivo response was dominated by HLA-C-restricted CMV-specific TCR beta clonotypes, and the single most frequent clonotype in two of eight donors was supplied by these HLA-C-restricted clonotypes. In both this cohort and an independent roughly 400-donor cohort, the cumulative frequency of public TCR beta family members distinguished carriers of CMV infection plus the relevant HLA type.

Instrument used: Illumina HiSeq 1500. The raw public reads went through TCRdb reprocessing: fastp at Q25, MiXCR clone calling, in-frame beta chains kept. Rows with one shared CDR3 protein collapse into an entry with the most common genes and DNA. This sample gives about 890,000 distinct CDR3 sequences in total; roughly 30% of them show up just once. The biggest ten clones account for around 15% of the sample. This clonotype was sampled from a human donor in good health (CMV status not recorded). Some clones in this sample may be carry-over from other donors' samples. The receptor chain draws on TRBV5-6 and TRBJ2-5, and 8 bases in between align with TRBD1. Sample: cultured CD8+ T cells from PBMCs, taken from culture after CMV antigen stimulation. Here is the DNA: TGTGCCAGCAGCGGACAGGGTGGTCGTGGGGCGGCCCAGTACTTC. The translation is CASSGQGGRGAAQYF.